This TCR beta chain originates from a study of T-cell reconstitution after alpha-beta-depleted transplantation in children. Germline V gives CDR1 DFQATT, CDR2 SNEGSKA (reference sequence). Trimming left V 0 bases short and J 7 bases short, with 16 bases between. CDR3 size: 14 residues. The TCRbeta library incorporated unique molecular identifiers. MiXCR, applied by TCRdb to the PCR reads, yields one record per CDR3 protein. The sample carries some 600,000 distinct CDR3 sequences, roughly 15% recorded once. This clonotype was observed at least ten times. The V and J genes are TRBV20-1 and TRBJ2-7; maybe TRBD2 (6 bases). The sample consisted of PBMCs from the stem cell graft donor, taken from the stem cell graft. The TCR comes from a human donor who donated a stem cell graft to a child with acute myeloid leukemia. CDR3 sequence reads: CSARDRQVRGEQYF. The CDR3 DNA reads as TGCAGTGCTAGAGATCGGCAGGTCCGGGGGGAGCAGTACTTC.